The clone carrying this T cell receptor (beta chain) was seen only a few times. Its specificity is not known. The data are from a study of cytomegalovirus exposure and HLA in healthy donors. Findings of the study overall: The study put around 180 TCR beta chains on its list as cytomegalovirus-associated. A classifier reportedly called cytomegalovirus status with high sensitivity and specificity.

J gave up 2 bases and V 4 bases, and 4 bases lay outside the gene matches. Germline lookup yields CDR1 MDHEN and CDR2 SYDVKM. The CDR3 runs 14 residues. Primers for the PCR totalled 60 Vbeta and 13 Jbeta. As handled by the study authors: The count from a later analysis was 79 million or so unique TCR beta chains, some 12 million of them shared. Some clones are missing from TCRdb's copy, which holds only in-frame ones; the method was immunoSEQ multiplex PCR. V and J calls and clone size follow that table, whereas D and trimming were derived from the DNA. Of about 83,000 clones listed, 60% to 85% are singletons.

The TCR was taken from a man between 18 and 35 years old in good health and CMV-seropositive. The chain has TRBV28 and TRBJ2-5; 7 nucleotides line up with TRBD2. Sequencing input: PBMCs. The chain's CDR3 is CASSSGTMQETQYF. DNA of the CDR3: TGTGCCAGCAGTTCGGGGACTATGCAAGAGACCCAGTACTTC.